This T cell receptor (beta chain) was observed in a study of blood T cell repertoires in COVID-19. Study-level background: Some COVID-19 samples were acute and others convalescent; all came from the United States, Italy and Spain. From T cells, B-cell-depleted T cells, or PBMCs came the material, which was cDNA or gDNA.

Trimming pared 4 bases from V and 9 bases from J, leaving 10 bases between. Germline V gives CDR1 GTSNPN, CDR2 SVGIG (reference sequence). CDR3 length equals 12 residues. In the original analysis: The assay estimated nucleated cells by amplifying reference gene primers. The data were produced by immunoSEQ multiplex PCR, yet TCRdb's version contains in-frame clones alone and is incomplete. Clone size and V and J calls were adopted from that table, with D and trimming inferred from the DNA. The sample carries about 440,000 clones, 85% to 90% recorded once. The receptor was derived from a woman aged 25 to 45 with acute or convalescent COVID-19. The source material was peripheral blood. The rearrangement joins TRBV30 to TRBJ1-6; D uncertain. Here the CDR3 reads CAWNLAGSPLHF. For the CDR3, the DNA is TGTGCCTGGAATTTGGCGGGTTCACCCCTCCACTTT. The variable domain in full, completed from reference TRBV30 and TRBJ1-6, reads SQTIHQWPATLVQPVGSPLSLECTVEGTSNPNLYWYRQAAGRGLQLLFYSVGIGQISSEVPQNLSASRPQDRQFILSSKKLLLSDSGFYLCAWNLAGSPLHFGNGTRLTVT.